Following are 14 T cell receptor beta chains from one sample sequenced in a study of cytomegalovirus exposure and HLA in healthy donors listed by TCRdb under 2017. Library preparation used the immunoSEQ multiplex PCR assay. A mixture of 60 forward primers for TCR Vbeta segments and 13 reverse primers for TCR Jbeta segments was used in the multiplex PCR. This is the immuneACCESS table as TCRdb keeps it, with only in-frame sequences that have V and J called. A part of the clones is gone; compared with another copy, unresolved V genes explain less than half, and the rest is unexplained. The sample table holds approximately 150,000 clones, of which approximately 79% were seen once. About 4.5% of the sample is taken by the ten largest. Input material: PBMCs. These TCRs come from a man between 40 and 49 years old in good health and CMV-seronegative.

This chain links TRBV7-2 with TRBJ2-7, with 9 positions matching TRBD2. The CDR3 has 16 amino acids. CDR1 SGHTA and CDR2 FQGNSA come from the germline V gene. Trimming at V came to 2 bases and at J to 3 bases, leaving 8 bases not matched to a gene. CDR3 sequence reads: CASSLKGGGENYEQYF. In DNA form, the CDR3 reads TGTGCCAGCAGCTTAAAGGGCGGGGGGGAGAACTACGAGCAGTACTTC.

This chain uses TRBV11-2 with TRBJ2-4; D might be TRBD1 (6 bases). This CDR3 comprises 12 residues. Germline-derived CDR1 and CDR2 are SGHAT and FQNNGV. V dropped 5 bases and J dropped 7 bases, with 9 bases sitting between them. The CDR3: CASSLTGNIQYF. In nucleotides, the CDR3 is TGTGCCAGCAGCCTAACAGGGAACATTCAGTACTTC.

The chain is built from TRBV27 and TRBJ2-7; D possibly corresponds to TRBD2 (6 bases). The CDR3 runs to 12 residues. V was pared by 8 bases and J by 7 bases, with 15 bases between. Germline V gene data show CDR1 as MNHEY and CDR2 as SMNVEV (reference sequence). This CDR3 reads CASGDSGGEQYF. CDR3 nucleotide sequence: TGTGCCAGCGGGGACTCCGGAGGGGAGCAGTACTTC.

V and J are TRBV19 and TRBJ1-2, with D tentatively TRBD1 (5 bases). V gave up 8 bases and J gave up 4 bases, with 20 bases separating them. The CDR3 runs to 15 residues. CDR1 is LNHDA, CDR2 SQIVND, per germline (reference sequence). CDR3 nucleotides: TGTGCCAGTTCCGTCGGTGTATCGGGGGGCTATGGCTACACCTTC. As protein: CASSVGVSGGYGYTF.

In regard to this clone: Other DNA sequences within the sample encode an identical CDR3. The chain joins TRBV27 to TRBJ1-6; D uncertain. V gave up 2 bases and J gave up 6 bases, with 5 bases separating them. The CDR3 loop spans 13 amino acids. Germline-derived CDR1 and CDR2 are MNHEY and SMNVEV (reference sequence). The CDR3 here is CASSLRGNSPLHF. CDR3 DNA sequence: TGTGCCAGCAGTTTACGGGGTAATTCACCCCTCCACTTT.

This clone has just one count. V is TRBV6-5 and J is TRBJ2-7; 12 positions match TRBD2. The CDR3 loop spans 14 amino acids. Losses at the gene ends were 7 bases for V and 8 bases for J; bases not matched to a gene: 9. Germline V CDR1 and CDR2: MNHEY, SVGAGI. The CDR3 region has the DNA TGTGCCAGCACCGTTCTAGCGGGGGGGGACAAGCAGTACTTC. Translation gives CASTVLAGGDKQYF.

The V gene is TRBV5-1, the J gene TRBJ2-7; possible D gene TRBD2, 5 bases. The CDR3 is made up of 15 amino acids. Between the trimmed V and J ends, which lost 0 bases and 3 bases, there was a span of 13 bases. Germline V lookup: CDR1 SGHRS, CDR2 YFSETQ. CDR3 sequence (DNA): TGCGCCAGCAGCTTGGCCTCGGGGAAGGACTACGAGCAGTACTTC. Residues: CASSLASGKDYEQYF.

V is TRBV9 and J is TRBJ1-1; 10 nucleotides agree with TRBD1. The CDR3 loop spans 14 amino acids. Germline lookup yields CDR1 SGDLS and CDR2 YYNGEE. The J segment lost 10 bases and the V segment lost 4 bases, leaving 10 bases of the junction unmatched. CDR3 in amino acids: CASSKSGTGEGAFF. The CDR3 DNA sequence: TGTGCCAGCAGCAAATCCGGGACAGGGGAAGGAGCTTTCTTT.

The chain joins TRBV27 to TRBJ1-5; D may be TRBD1 (5 bases). Germline CDR1 MNHEY, CDR2 SMNVEV (reference sequence). The germline V and J ends were trimmed by 5 bases and 3 bases, with 17 bases remaining between them. The CDR3 consists of 16 residues. The CDR3 region is CASSPLGSGNNQPQHF. The CDR3 bases are TGTGCCAGCAGTCCGCTGGGATCAGGGAACAATCAGCCCCAGCATTTT.

The chain is built from TRBV5-4 and TRBJ1-5; D gene unclear. CDR3 length: 15 amino acids. CDR1 is SGHNT, CDR2 YYREEE, per germline (reference sequence). V was trimmed by 4 bases and J by 0 bases, leaving 11 bases between them. CDR3 protein: CASSAGVNSNQPQHF. The DNA of the CDR3 is TGTGCCAGCAGCGCGGGAGTTAATAGCAATCAGCCCCAGCATTTT.

The J gene is TRBJ2-2, the V gene TRBV5-1, with 9 bases fitting TRBD1. The CDR3 is made up of 16 amino acids. Germline CDR1 reads SGHRS; CDR2 reads YFSETQ. The V segment lost 1 base and the J segment 4 bases; nucleotides outside the gene matches: 5. CDR3 region: CASSLTGGAPTGELFF. The CDR3 coding sequence is TGCGCCAGCAGCTTGACAGGGGGCGCCCCCACCGGGGAGCTGTTTTTT.

The chain employs TRBV9 and TRBJ2-1; maybe TRBD2 (7 bases). CDR3 length: 17 residues. Germline V gene data show CDR1 as SGDLS and CDR2 as YYNGEE. Trimming left V 3 bases short and J 8 bases short, with 24 bases between. Here the CDR3 reads CASSALGGQGPMDEQFF. CDR3 nucleotides: TGTGCCAGCAGCGCATTGGGGGGGCAGGGCCCTATGGATGAGCAGTTCTTC.

V usage is TRBV5-4 and J usage is TRBJ1-6, with D possibly TRBD1 on 5 matching bases. The CDR3 sequence is 15 residues long. V lost 7 bases and J lost 1, with 12 bases in between. Germline CDR1 and CDR2: SGHNT and YYREEE (reference sequence). The CDR3 here is CASASGVSYNSPLHF. The DNA for the CDR3 is TGTGCCAGCGCTTCGGGGGTGTCCTATAATTCACCCCTCCACTTT.

The V gene is TRBV6-6, the J gene TRBJ2-7, with D possibly TRBD1 on 6 matching bases. Trimming removed 2 bases at V and 4 bases at J, with 12 bases between. The germline V gene encodes CDR1 MNHNY and CDR2 SVGAGI (reference sequence). CDR3 length: 14 amino acids. CDR3 DNA: TGTGCCAGCAGTTACGGGGGCTTAGGGTACGAGCAGTACTTC. Its protein is CASSYGGLGYEQYF.